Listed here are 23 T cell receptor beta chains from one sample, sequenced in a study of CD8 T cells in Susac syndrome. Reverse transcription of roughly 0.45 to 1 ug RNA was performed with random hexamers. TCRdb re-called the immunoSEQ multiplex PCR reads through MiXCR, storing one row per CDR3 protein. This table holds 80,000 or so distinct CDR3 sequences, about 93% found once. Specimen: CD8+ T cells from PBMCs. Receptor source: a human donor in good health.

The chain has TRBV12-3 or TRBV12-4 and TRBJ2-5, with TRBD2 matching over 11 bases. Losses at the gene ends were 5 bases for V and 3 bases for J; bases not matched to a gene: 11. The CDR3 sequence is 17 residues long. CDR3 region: CASSHSLTSGSEETQYF. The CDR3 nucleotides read TGTGCCAGCAGTCACAGCCTTACTAGCGGGAGCGAAGAGACCCAGTACTTC.

CDR3 in DNA: TGTGCCAGCAGCCTATATTTCTCTGGGGCCAACGTCCTGACTTTC. Residues: CASSLYFSGANVLTF. V gene TRBV3-1 combines with J gene TRBJ2-6; D unclear. This CDR3 comprises 15 residues. Germline V gene lookup returns CDR1 LGHDT and CDR2 YNNKEL (reference sequence). Trimming took 4 bases from V and 0 from J, leaving 7 bases between them.

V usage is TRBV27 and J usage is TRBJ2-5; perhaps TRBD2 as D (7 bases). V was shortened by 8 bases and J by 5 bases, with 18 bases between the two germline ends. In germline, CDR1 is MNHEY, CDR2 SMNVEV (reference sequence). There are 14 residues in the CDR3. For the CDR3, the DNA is TGTGCCAGCCGCGGGCGGGGGCGAGGTGAGACCCAGTACTTC. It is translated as CASRGRGRGETQYF.

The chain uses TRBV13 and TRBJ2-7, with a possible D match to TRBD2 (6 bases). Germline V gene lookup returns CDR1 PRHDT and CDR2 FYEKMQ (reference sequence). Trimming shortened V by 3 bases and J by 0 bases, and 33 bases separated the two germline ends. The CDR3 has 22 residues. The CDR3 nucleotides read TGTGCCAGCAGCTTCCCCCTGGGGGAGGTAAACAGTTGGGCCGGGAACTCCTACGAGCAGTACTTC. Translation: CASSFPLGEVNSWAGNSYEQYF.

DNA for the CDR3: TGTGCCACCAGCAGCCTCTGGGACGGAGGCTATGGCTACACCTTC. The encoded protein is CATSSLWDGGYGYTF. V usage is TRBV15 and J usage is TRBJ1-2; the D gene is possibly TRBD1 (5 bases). V lost 3 bases and J 4 bases, leaving 15 bases between the germline ends. The CDR3 is made up of 15 amino acids. Per germline, CDR1 LNHNV and CDR2 YYDKDF (reference sequence).

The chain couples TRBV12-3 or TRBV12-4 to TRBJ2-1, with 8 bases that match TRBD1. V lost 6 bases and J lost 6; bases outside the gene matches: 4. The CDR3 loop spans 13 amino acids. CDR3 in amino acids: CASRWDRINEQFF. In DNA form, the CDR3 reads TGTGCCAGCAGGTGGGACAGGATCAATGAGCAGTTCTTC.

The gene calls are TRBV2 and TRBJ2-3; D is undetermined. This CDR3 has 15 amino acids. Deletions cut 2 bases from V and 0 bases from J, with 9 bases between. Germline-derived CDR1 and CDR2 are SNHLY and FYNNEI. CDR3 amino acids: CASSELKTSTDTQYF. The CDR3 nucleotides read TGTGCCAGCAGTGAACTCAAAACTAGCACAGATACGCAGTATTTT.

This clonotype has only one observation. CDR3 coding DNA: TGTGCCGGCGGCGGGAGCTCCTACAATGAGCAGTTCTTC. This encodes CAGGGSSYNEQFF. This chain uses TRBV13 with TRBJ2-1; 7 nucleotides align to TRBD2. The germline V gene encodes CDR1 PRHDT and CDR2 FYEKMQ (reference sequence). This CDR3 contains 13 residues. Losses at the gene ends were 11 bases for V and 0 bases for J; bases not matched to a gene: 4. The full variable domain, rest sourced from reference TRBV13 and TRBJ2-1, is AAGVIQSPRHLIKEKRETATLKCYPIPRHDTVYWYQQGPGQDPQFLISFYEKMQSDKGSIPDRFSAQQFSDYHSELNMSSLELGDSALYFCAGGGSSYNEQFFGPGTRLTVL.

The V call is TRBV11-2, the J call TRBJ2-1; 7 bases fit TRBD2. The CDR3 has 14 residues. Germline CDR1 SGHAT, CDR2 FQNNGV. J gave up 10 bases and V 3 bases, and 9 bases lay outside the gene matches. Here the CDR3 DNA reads TGTGCCAGCAGCTTCGACGGCCTGGGACTAGAGCAGTTCTTC. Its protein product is CASSFDGLGLEQFF. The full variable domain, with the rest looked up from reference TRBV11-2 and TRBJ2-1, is EAGVAQSPRYKIIEKRQSVAFWCNPISGHATLYWYQQILGQGPKLLIQFQNNGVVDDSQLPKDRFSAERLKGVDSTLKIQPAKLEDSAVYLCASSFDGLGLEQFFGPGTRLTVL.

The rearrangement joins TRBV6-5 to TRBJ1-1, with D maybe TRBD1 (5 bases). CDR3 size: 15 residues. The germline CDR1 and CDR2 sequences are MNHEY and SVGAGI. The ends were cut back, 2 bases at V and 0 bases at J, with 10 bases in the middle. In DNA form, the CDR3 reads TGTGCCAGCAGTTACGGGGCGGTGATGAACACTGAAGCTTTCTTT. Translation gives CASSYGAVMNTEAFF.

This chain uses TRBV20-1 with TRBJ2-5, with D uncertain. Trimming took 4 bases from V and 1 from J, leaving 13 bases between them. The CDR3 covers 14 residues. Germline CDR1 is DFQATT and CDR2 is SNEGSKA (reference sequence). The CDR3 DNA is TGCAGTGCTATACCTGTGGGGTTCCAAGAGACCCAGTACTTC. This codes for CSAIPVGFQETQYF.

The CDR3 protein is CASSSETDPQARNEQFF. Written as DNA, the CDR3 is TGTGCCAGCAGCTCTGAGACGGACCCCCAAGCCCGCAATGAGCAGTTCTTC. The gene calls are TRBV5-4 and TRBJ2-1; the D is unclear. CDR3 length equals 17 residues. Germline CDR1 SGHNT, CDR2 YYREEE (reference sequence). V gave up 3 bases and J gave up 6 bases, with 22 bases separating them.

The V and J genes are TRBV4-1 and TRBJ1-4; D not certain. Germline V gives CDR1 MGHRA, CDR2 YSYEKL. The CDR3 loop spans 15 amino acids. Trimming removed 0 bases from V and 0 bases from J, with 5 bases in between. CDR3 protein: CASSQEVSTNEKLFF. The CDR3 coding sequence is TGCGCCAGCAGCCAAGAGGTTTCAACTAATGAAAAACTGTTTTTT.

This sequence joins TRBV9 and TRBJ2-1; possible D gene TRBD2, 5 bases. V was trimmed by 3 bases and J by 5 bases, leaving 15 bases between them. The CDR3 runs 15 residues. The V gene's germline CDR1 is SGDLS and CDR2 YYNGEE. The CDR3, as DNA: TGTGCCAGCAGCGCTGGCCCTAGCCGTGACAATGAGCAGTTCTTC. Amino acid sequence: CASSAGPSRDNEQFF.

DNA for the CDR3: TGCAGCGTTGAAGTTGAAACAGATACGCAGTATTTT. Its protein is CSVEVETDTQYF. The V and J genes are TRBV29-1 and TRBJ2-3; D remains unclear. The germline CDR1 and CDR2 sequences are SQVTM and ANQGSEA. The CDR3 consists of 12 residues. V was clipped by 1 base and J by 3 bases, with 5 bases between them.

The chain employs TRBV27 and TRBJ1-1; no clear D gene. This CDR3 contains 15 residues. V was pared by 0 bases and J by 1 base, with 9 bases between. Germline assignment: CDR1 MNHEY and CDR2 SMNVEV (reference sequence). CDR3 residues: CASSLSILGNTEAFF. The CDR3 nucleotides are TGTGCCAGCAGTTTATCGATACTGGGGAACACTGAAGCTTTCTTT.

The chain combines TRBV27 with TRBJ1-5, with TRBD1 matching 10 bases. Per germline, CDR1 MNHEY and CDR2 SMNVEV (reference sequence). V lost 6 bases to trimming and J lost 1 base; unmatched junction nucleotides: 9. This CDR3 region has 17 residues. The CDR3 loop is CASSLTGGPLSNQPQHF. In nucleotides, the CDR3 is TGTGCCAGCAGCCTGACAGGGGGCCCCTTGAGCAATCAGCCCCAGCATTTT.

Here the CDR3 DNA reads TGTGCCAGCAGCCCCCGACTAGCGGGGGCGAGCACAGATACGCAGTATTTT. Protein sequence: CASSPRLAGASTDTQYF. The chain employs TRBV7-9 and TRBJ2-3, with 12 bases that match TRBD2. CDR3 length: 17 residues. The V segment lost 5 bases and the J segment 0 bases; nucleotides outside the gene matches: 6. Germline V lookup: CDR1 SEHNR, CDR2 FQNEAQ (reference sequence).

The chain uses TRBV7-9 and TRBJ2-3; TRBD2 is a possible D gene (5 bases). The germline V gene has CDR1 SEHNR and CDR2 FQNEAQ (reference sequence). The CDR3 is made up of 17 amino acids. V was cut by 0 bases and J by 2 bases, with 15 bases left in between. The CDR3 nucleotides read TGTGCCAGCAGCTTAGCGGACTCGTCCCCGGACACAGATACGCAGTATTTT. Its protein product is CASSLADSSPDTDTQYF.

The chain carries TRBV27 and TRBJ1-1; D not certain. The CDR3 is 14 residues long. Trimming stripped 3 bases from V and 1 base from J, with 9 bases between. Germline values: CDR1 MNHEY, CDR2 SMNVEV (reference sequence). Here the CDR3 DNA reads TGTGCCAGCAGTTTGGCACGATCGAACACTGAAGCTTTCTTT. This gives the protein CASSLARSNTEAFF.

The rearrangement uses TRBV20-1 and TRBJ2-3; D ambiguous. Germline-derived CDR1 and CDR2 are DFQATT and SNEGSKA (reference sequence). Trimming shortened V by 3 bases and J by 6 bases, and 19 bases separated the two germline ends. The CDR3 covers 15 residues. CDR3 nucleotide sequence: TGCAGTGCTAGCCAAATCGTCTACGTCGGGGATACGCAGTATTTT. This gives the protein CSASQIVYVGDTQYF.

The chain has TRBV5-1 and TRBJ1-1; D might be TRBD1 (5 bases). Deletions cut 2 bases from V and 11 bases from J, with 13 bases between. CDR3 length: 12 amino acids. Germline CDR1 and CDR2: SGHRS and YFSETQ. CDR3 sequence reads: CASSFGGDGAFF. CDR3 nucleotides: TGCGCCAGCAGCTTTGGGGGAGACGGGGCTTTCTTT.

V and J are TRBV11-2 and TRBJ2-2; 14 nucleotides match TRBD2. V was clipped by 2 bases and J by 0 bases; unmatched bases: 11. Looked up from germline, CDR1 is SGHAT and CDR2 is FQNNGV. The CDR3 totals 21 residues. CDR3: CASSLTQGLAGEVANTGELFF. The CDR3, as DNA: TGTGCCAGCAGCTTAACCCAGGGACTAGCGGGGGAGGTCGCGAACACCGGGGAGCTGTTTTTT.